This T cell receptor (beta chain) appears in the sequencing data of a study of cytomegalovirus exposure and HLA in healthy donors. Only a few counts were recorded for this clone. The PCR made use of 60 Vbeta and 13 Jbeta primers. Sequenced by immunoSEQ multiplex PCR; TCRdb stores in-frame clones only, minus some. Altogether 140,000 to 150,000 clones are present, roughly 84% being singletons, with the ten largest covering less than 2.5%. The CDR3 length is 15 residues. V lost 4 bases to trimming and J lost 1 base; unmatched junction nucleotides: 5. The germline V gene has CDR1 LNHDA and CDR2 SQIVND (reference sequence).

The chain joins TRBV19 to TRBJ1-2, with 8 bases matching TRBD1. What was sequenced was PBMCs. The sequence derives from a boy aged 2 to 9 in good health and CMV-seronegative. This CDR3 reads CASSTDRGGNYGYTF. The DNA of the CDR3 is TGTGCCAGTAGTACCGACAGGGGAGGTAACTATGGCTACACCTTC.